The 21 T cell receptor beta chains presented below share a single source sample, sequenced in a study of blood T cell repertoires in COVID-19. Using immunoSEQ multiplex PCR, the repertoire was profiled, and TCRdb retains in-frame clones only, with some absent. The table lists some 250,000 clones, 70% to 85% of them singletons. The sequencing sample was made of peripheral blood. These receptors were taken from a woman aged 80 or over with acute or convalescent COVID-19.

This clone was counted only a few times. This chain links TRBV6-1 with TRBJ2-7, with TRBD2 identical over 13 bases. The CDR3 has 17 amino acids. The trim removed 3 bases at V and 3 bases at J, leaving 8 bases unmatched. The germline V gene encodes CDR1 MNHNS and CDR2 SASEGT. CDR3 amino acids: CASSEGLGLAGYYEQYF. CDR3 DNA: TGTGCCAGCAGTGAGGGATTGGGACTAGCGGGATACTACGAGCAGTACTTC.

The chain recombines TRBV18 with TRBJ2-7; D not certain. The length of the CDR3 is 11 residues. Trimming pared 3 bases from V and 9 bases from J, leaving 9 bases between. The germline V gene has CDR1 KGHSH and CDR2 LQKENI. CDR3 amino acids: CASSPEVGQYF. The CDR3 DNA follows: TGTGCCAGCTCACCTGAGGTAGGGCAGTACTTC.

The chain employs TRBV29-1 and TRBJ1-2; D is uncertain. CDR1 is SQVTM and CDR2 is ANQGSEA in the germline V gene. The CDR3 sequence is 11 residues long. V was clipped by 2 bases and J by 8 bases, with 9 bases between them. Here the CDR3 reads CSVENSEGYTF. The CDR3 bases are TGCAGCGTTGAAAACAGTGAAGGCTACACCTTC.

The genes are TRBV20-1 and TRBJ2-5, with TRBD2 matching 10 bases. Germline CDR1 is DFQATT and CDR2 is SNEGSKA (reference sequence). After removal of 3 bases from V and 5 bases from J, the junction contained 3 bases not matched to a gene. The CDR3 totals 13 residues. Here the CDR3 reads CSASASGSETQYF. DNA of the CDR3: TGCAGTGCTAGTGCTAGCGGGAGTGAGACCCAGTACTTC.

This clone appeared a single time. V usage is TRBV5-1 and J usage is TRBJ2-1; the D is unclear. V lost 0 bases and J lost 5, with 12 bases in between. This CDR3 has 15 amino acids. Germline V gives CDR1 SGHRS, CDR2 YFSETQ. The CDR3 sequence: CASSLDVRGNNEQFF. DNA of the CDR3: TGCGCCAGCAGCTTGGACGTCCGTGGCAACAATGAGCAGTTCTTC.

The chain has TRBV7-9 and TRBJ1-1, with D unresolved. The CDR3 extends over 15 amino acids. The germline CDR1 and CDR2 sequences are SEHNR and FQNEAQ (reference sequence). With 1 base removed from V and 0 bases from J, the gap between germline ends came to 9 bases. For the CDR3, the DNA is TGTGCCAGCAGCTTAGTGCGTCCCATGAACACTGAAGCTTTCTTT. This encodes CASSLVRPMNTEAFF.

The chain recombines TRBV7-2 with TRBJ2-1, with TRBD2 matching over 8 bases. There are 16 residues in the CDR3. CDR1 SGHTA and CDR2 FQGNSA come from the germline V gene. V shed 5 bases, J shed 7 bases, and the junction held 13 bases outside the gene matches. The DNA for the CDR3 is TGTGCCAGCAGCCTAGGGCGGGGGGAGAGGCGGAATGAGCAGTTCTTC. Translation: CASSLGRGERRNEQFF.

The V gene is TRBV6-1, the J gene TRBJ1-1; 10 bases agree with TRBD1. Germline CDR1 is MNHNS and CDR2 is SASEGT. CDR3 length: 15 amino acids. V lost 3 bases to trimming and J lost 4 bases; unmatched junction nucleotides: 5. The DNA for the CDR3 is TGTGCCAGCAGTGAGTGGACAGGGGGTATCACTGAAGCTTTCTTT. As protein: CASSEWTGGITEAFF.

The V gene is TRBV6-4, the J gene TRBJ1-1; maybe TRBD1 (5 bases). Trimming pared 6 bases from V and 1 base from J, leaving 9 bases between. Germline CDR1 is MRHNA and CDR2 is SNTAGT. The CDR3 sequence is 13 residues long. In DNA form, the CDR3 reads TGTGCCAGCAGGCTGCAGGGGAACACTGAAGCTTTCTTT. This encodes CASRLQGNTEAFF.

The rearrangement links TRBV19 to TRBJ2-1; 8 nucleotides agree with TRBD2. CDR1 is LNHDA and CDR2 is SQIVND in the germline V gene (reference sequence). CDR3 length equals 18 residues. Losses at the gene ends were 1 base for V and 0 bases for J; bases not matched to a gene: 8. The CDR3 region is CASSIGPSGLSSYNEQFF. The CDR3 DNA follows: TGTGCCAGTAGTATAGGTCCTAGCGGGCTTAGCTCCTACAATGAGCAGTTCTTC.

As concerns this clone: Other nucleotide sequences in the sample specify the same CDR3. The chain uses TRBV12-5 and TRBJ1-1; 8 positions match TRBD1. V lost 6 bases and J lost 2; bases outside the gene matches: 5. The CDR3 length is 14 residues. The germline V gene encodes CDR1 LGHNT and CDR2 FRNRAP. The CDR3 DNA sequence: TGTGCTAGTGGCCCCGGACAGGGAAACACTGAAGCTTTCTTT. Translating it yields CASGPGQGNTEAFF.

The V call is TRBV19, the J call TRBJ2-4; weak D call: TRBD2 (6 bases). This CDR3 is 14 amino acids long. The germline V gene has CDR1 LNHDA and CDR2 SQIVND (reference sequence). V gave up 5 bases and J gave up 7 bases, with 15 bases separating them. The CDR3 loop is CASSQGTAGNIQYF. The CDR3 bases are TGTGCCAGTAGTCAAGGCACGGCGGGGAACATTCAGTACTTC.

The J gene is TRBJ2-5, the V gene TRBV2; 7 bases map to TRBD1. This CDR3 is 14 amino acids long. In germline, CDR1 is SNHLY, CDR2 FYNNEI. The J segment lost 4 bases and the V segment lost 6 bases, leaving 8 bases of the junction unmatched. The CDR3 sequence: CASSETGTAETQYF. The CDR3 nucleotides are TGTGCCAGCAGCGAGACAGGGACCGCAGAGACCCAGTACTTC.

This clone has more than one count but fewer than ten. In DNA, the CDR3 is TGTGCCAGCAGTTACGCTGTCCGGACTGAAGCTTTCTTT. Translation gives CASSYAVRTEAFF. This rearrangement joins TRBV6-2 or TRBV6-3 to TRBJ1-1, with D hard to call. The CDR3 sequence is 13 residues long. CDR1 MNHEY and CDR2 SVGEGT come from the germline V gene. V was cut by 2 bases and J by 5 bases, with 9 bases left in between.

The chain couples TRBV9 to TRBJ2-7; weak D call: TRBD2 (6 bases). Per germline, CDR1 SGDLS and CDR2 YYNGEE. The CDR3 is 14 amino acids. V gave up 0 bases and J gave up 3 bases, with 10 bases separating them. The CDR3 DNA follows: TGTGCCAGCAGCGTAGAGGAGGGAAGCTACGAGCAGTACTTC. This encodes CASSVEEGSYEQYF.

The chain's CDR3 is CASSLGRNYGYTF. The CDR3, as DNA: TGTGCCAGCAGTTTGGGCCGAAACTATGGCTACACCTTC. This chain uses TRBV27 with TRBJ1-2; no reliable D call. The CDR3 totals 13 residues. Germline CDR1 reads MNHEY; CDR2 reads SMNVEV (reference sequence). V gave up 3 bases and J gave up 2 bases, with 7 bases separating them.

The chain links TRBV5-6 to TRBJ1-2; TRBD1 might be the D (5 bases). The CDR3 covers 14 residues. The germline V and J ends were trimmed by 2 bases and 6 bases, with 14 bases remaining between them. CDR1 SGHDT and CDR2 YYEEEE come from the germline V gene. This CDR3 reads CASSFFGGKDGYTF. In DNA, the CDR3 is TGTGCCAGCAGCTTTTTTGGGGGGAAGGATGGCTACACCTTC. The entire variable domain, with the rest obtained from reference TRBV5-6 and TRBJ1-2, is as follows: DAGVTQSPTHLIKTRGQQVTLRCSPKSGHDTVSWYQQALGQGPQFIFQYYEEEERQRGNFPDRFSGHQFPNYSSELNVNALLLGDSALYLCASSFFGGKDGYTFGSGTRLTVV.

The rearrangement joins TRBV11-2 to TRBJ1-6; the match to TRBD1 covers 9 bases. This CDR3 comprises 16 residues. The germline gives CDR1 SGHAT, CDR2 FQNNGV. V trimming: 5 bases; J trimming: 6 bases; junction bases outside the gene matches: 8. CDR3 loop: CASSRQGQGSNSPLHF. The CDR3 nucleotides read TGTGCCAGCAGCCGCCAAGGACAGGGGAGTAATTCACCCCTCCACTTT.

The chain is built from TRBV5-5 and TRBJ2-1; 8 bases are shared with TRBD1. The CDR3 runs to 12 residues. The trim removed 2 bases at V and 14 bases at J, leaving 6 bases unmatched. Germline V gene sequence: CDR1 SGHKS, CDR2 YYEKEE (reference sequence). The CDR3 region has the DNA TGTGCCAGCAGCTTCGGACAGGGTGGTGAGTTCTTC. Its protein is CASSFGQGGEFF.

The CDR3 nucleotides read TGTGCCAGTAGTCCTCGGGGGGTGAATTCACCCCTCCACTTT. The encoded protein is CASSPRGVNSPLHF. The genes are TRBV19 and TRBJ1-6; perhaps TRBD1 as D (5 bases). Germline V gene lookup returns CDR1 LNHDA and CDR2 SQIVND (reference sequence). Trimming removed 5 bases at V and 7 bases at J, with 12 bases between. The CDR3 is 14 residues long.

The genes are TRBV6-4 and TRBJ1-2, with 10 bases identical to TRBD1. This CDR3 spans 14 amino acids. The V gene's germline CDR1 is MRHNA and CDR2 SNTAGT. The V segment lost 5 bases and the J segment 10 bases; nucleotides outside the gene matches: 10. The CDR3 DNA reads TGTGCCAGCAGTTCTAATCCGGGACAGGGGACCTACACCTTC. As protein: CASSSNPGQGTYTF.